These 28 T cell receptor beta chains were all obtained from the same sample, sequenced in a study of T-cell reconstitution after alpha-beta-depleted transplantation in children (dated by TCRdb to about 2016). The treatment or condition label for this specimen denotes: allogeneic hematopoietic cell transplantation with graft depleted of TCRalphabeta T cells and CD19 B cells. The protocol used for the library was PCR. The listed sequencing device is Illumina HiSeq 2500. Molecular barcoding was employed in the preparation of TCR libraries, with unique molecular identifiers being used to normalize TCRbeta repertoire quantification. TCRdb reanalyzed the raw reads on its own, using fastp at Q25 for trimming and MiXCR for clone calling, and kept in-frame beta chains. Records with the same CDR3 protein are collapsed into one entry carrying the most frequent genes and DNA. The sample contains 610,000 or so distinct CDR3 sequences, roughly a quarter of them found a single time. The top ten hold around 36% of the sample.

Sequenced here: PBMCs, sampled before TCRalphabeta/CD19-depleted stem cell transplant. All receptors come from a boy less than two years old with Wiskott-Aldrich syndrome, due to receive a stem cell transplant.

The J gene is TRBJ2-7, the V gene TRBV21-1; TRBD1, the table's D call, lacks a check against the DNA. TRBV21-1 is a pseudogene segment. This CDR3 region has 17 residues. The CDR3 spells CASSKNQFAGVSYEQYF. The CDR3 DNA follows: TGTGCCAGCAGCAAAAACCAATTTGCCGGGGTCTCCTACGAGCAGTACTTC.

The chain uses TRBV27 and TRBJ2-2; D uncertain. Germline-derived CDR1 and CDR2 are MNHEY and SMNVEV (reference sequence). V was pared by 6 bases and J by 4 bases, with 15 bases between. The CDR3 sequence is 15 residues long. The CDR3 reads CASSRDIPFTGELFF. The CDR3 DNA is TGTGCCAGCAGCCGCGATATCCCATTCACCGGGGAGCTGTTTTTT.

There are a few counts of this clonotype. The chain couples TRBV20-1 to TRBJ2-7; tentatively, D is TRBD1 (5 bases). This CDR3 is 12 amino acids long. CDR1 is DFQATT and CDR2 is SNEGSKA in the germline V gene (reference sequence). Between the trimmed V and J ends, which lost 5 bases and 3 bases, there was a span of 11 bases. CDR3 bases: TGCAGTGCTTTACAAGGGGTCTACGAGCAGTACTTC. Encoded protein: CSALQGVYEQYF.

This clonotype has more than one count but fewer than ten. The DNA for the CDR3 is TGCGCCAGCAGCTTGGTCCGGGGACAGGGGGCGAACACCGGGGAGCTGTTTTTT. Translating it yields CASSLVRGQGANTGELFF. This chain uses TRBV5-1 with TRBJ2-2; TRBD1 agrees at 11 bases. CDR3 length: 18 amino acids. Germline CDR1 is SGHRS and CDR2 is YFSETQ. V lost 0 bases to trimming and J lost 0 bases; unmatched junction nucleotides: 4.

The chain joins TRBV7-9 to TRBJ1-2, with D possibly matching TRBD1 (6 bases). V dropped 5 bases and J dropped 2 bases, with 15 bases sitting between them. Germline loops: CDR1 SEHNR, CDR2 FQNEAQ (reference sequence). CDR3 length: 15 residues. CDR3 in amino acids: CASSPSLGGNYGYTF. CDR3 bases: TGTGCCAGCAGCCCATCCTTAGGGGGGAACTATGGCTACACCTTC.

This clonotype was found a few times. This chain links TRBV7-6 with TRBJ2-1; no firm D call. Germline values: CDR1 SGHVS, CDR2 FNYEAQ. The CDR3 runs 15 residues. The germline V and J ends were trimmed by 5 bases and 2 bases, with 13 bases remaining between them. CDR3 sequence reads: CASSPSTSPYNEQFF. The CDR3 bases are TGTGCCAGCAGCCCGTCTACCTCTCCCTACAATGAGCAGTTCTTC.

The rearrangement uses TRBV6-1 and TRBJ2-7; TRBD1 matches 8 bases. This CDR3 comprises 13 residues. The germline CDR1 and CDR2 sequences are MNHNS and SASEGT. The ends lost 6 bases at V and 2 bases at J; junction bases unmatched: 3. In nucleotides, the CDR3 is TGTGCCAGCAGGGACAGGGCGACCTACGAGCAGTACTTC. Residues: CASRDRATYEQYF.

This clonotype was seen ten or more times. The chain employs TRBV12-3 or TRBV12-4 and TRBJ1-1; D perhaps matches TRBD1 (5 bases). Deletions cut 6 bases from V and 1 base from J, with 9 bases between. The CDR3 has 13 amino acids. CDR3 protein: CASSFDRNTEAFF. The DNA for the CDR3 is TGTGCCAGCAGCTTCGACAGGAACACTGAAGCTTTCTTT.

The CDR3 is CASSLVPLQQGNTEAFF. DNA for the CDR3: TGCGCCAGCAGCCTAGTGCCTCTACAACAGGGGAACACTGAAGCTTTCTTT. The rearrangement uses TRBV5-1 and TRBJ1-1; TRBD1 might be the D (6 bases). The ends were cut back, 4 bases at V and 1 base at J, with 20 bases in the middle. This CDR3 is 17 amino acids long. Germline V gene lookup returns CDR1 SGHRS and CDR2 YFSETQ.

The V gene is TRBV7-2, the J gene TRBJ2-5; D possibly uses TRBD1 or TRBD2 (6 bases each). This CDR3 contains 16 residues. The V gene lost 1 base and the J gene lost 3 bases, with 15 bases spanning the gap. Germline V gene lookup returns CDR1 SGHTA and CDR2 FQGNSA. The chain's CDR3 is CASSLVGGAPKETQYF. CDR3 bases: TGTGCCAGCAGCTTAGTGGGGGGCGCCCCGAAAGAGACCCAGTACTTC.

This clonotype was seen a handful of times. The rearrangement uses TRBV7-9 and TRBJ2-7, with TRBD2 matching over 8 bases. The CDR3 is 17 residues long. V shed 5 bases and J 0 bases; nucleotides not matched to a gene: 12. From germline, CDR1 is SEHNR and CDR2 FQNEAQ (reference sequence). CDR3 loop: CASSPRGGGRSSYEQYF. DNA for the CDR3: TGTGCCAGCAGCCCCCGGGGGGGCGGGAGGTCCTCCTACGAGCAGTACTTC.

The rearrangement uses TRBV21-1 and TRBJ1-1; TRBD1 is the table's D call, not checked against the DNA. TRBV21-1 constitutes a pseudogene. This CDR3 is built from 16 residues. DNA of the CDR3: TGTGCCAGCAGCAAAGGGGAACAGGACCAGAACACTGAAGCTTTCTTT. Translated, it gives CASSKGEQDQNTEAFF.

This clonotype was recorded a few times. The V gene is TRBV12-3 or TRBV12-4, the J gene TRBJ1-2; D unresolved. The CDR3 has 13 amino acids. Trimming stripped 2 bases from V and 2 bases from J, with 6 bases between. The CDR3 coding sequence is TGTGCCAGCAGTTTAAGCGGGAACTATGGCTACACCTTC. Its protein is CASSLSGNYGYTF.

The J gene is TRBJ2-1, the V gene TRBV20-1, with 9 bases lining up with TRBD2. The CDR3 has 13 residues. V lost 6 bases to trimming and J lost 3 bases; unmatched junction nucleotides: 3. Germline V gene sequence: CDR1 DFQATT, CDR2 SNEGSKA (reference sequence). CDR3: CSALAGFYNEQFF. The DNA for the CDR3 is TGCAGTGCGCTAGCGGGATTCTACAATGAGCAGTTCTTC.

The genes are TRBV5-1 and TRBJ1-1; 8 bases are a match to TRBD1. The V and J ends lost 3 bases and 8 bases, in that order; junction bases with no gene match: 3. This CDR3 contains 12 residues. Germline V gene lookup returns CDR1 SGHRS and CDR2 YFSETQ. DNA of the CDR3: TGCGCCAGCAGCTACAGGGACAGGGAAGCTTTCTTT. Translation gives CASSYRDREAFF.

The J gene is TRBJ2-2, the V gene TRBV10-3; D is ambiguous. V lost 5 bases and J lost 6, with 13 bases in between. The CDR3 spans 14 residues. Germline V lookup: CDR1 ENHRY, CDR2 SYGVKD. CDR3 in amino acids: CAISFDIGSGELFF. The CDR3 DNA sequence: TGTGCCATCAGTTTCGACATAGGTTCCGGGGAGCTGTTTTTT.

The J gene is TRBJ2-2, the V gene TRBV9; D is possibly TRBD1 (5 bases). Deletions cut 0 bases from V and 0 bases from J, with 9 bases between. CDR1 SGDLS and CDR2 YYNGEE come from the germline V gene. The CDR3 spans 16 residues. CDR3 sequence reads: CASSVGGSPNTGELFF. The CDR3 DNA follows: TGTGCCAGCAGCGTAGGGGGCAGCCCGAACACCGGGGAGCTGTTTTTT.

The gene calls are TRBV20-1 and TRBJ2-3; 7 nucleotides match TRBD2. Germline lookup yields CDR1 DFQATT and CDR2 SNEGSKA (reference sequence). The J segment lost 6 bases and the V segment lost 6 bases, leaving 12 bases of the junction unmatched. The CDR3 totals 14 residues. The CDR3 reads CSARLAGVSDTQYF. The CDR3 DNA reads as TGCAGTGCCAGGCTGGCGGGAGTCTCGGATACGCAGTATTTT.

This clonotype was detected a few times. The CDR3 DNA follows: TGCGCCAGCAGCTTTTCGAAACAAGAGACCCAGTACTTC. Translated, it gives CASSFSKQETQYF. The V call is TRBV5-1, the J call TRBJ2-5, with D unresolved. Between the trimmed V and J ends, which lost 2 bases and 2 bases, there was a span of 7 bases. In germline, CDR1 is SGHRS, CDR2 YFSETQ. CDR3 size: 13 residues.

The chain recombines TRBV20-1 with TRBJ2-1; TRBD2 matches 9 bases. Per the germline V gene, CDR1 is DFQATT and CDR2 is SNEGSKA (reference sequence). The CDR3 extends over 18 amino acids. Trimming took 4 bases from V and 1 from J; bases not matched to a gene: 14. CDR3 sequence (DNA): TGCAGTGCTAATCCCCGGCTAGCGGGGCCTCTATCCTACAATGAGCAGTTCTTC. Its translation: CSANPRLAGPLSYNEQFF.

V gene TRBV20-1 combines with J gene TRBJ1-1, with D unresolved. The CDR3 consists of 14 residues. The V gene lost 5 bases and the J gene lost 0 bases, with 13 bases spanning the gap. In germline, CDR1 is DFQATT, CDR2 SNEGSKA (reference sequence). CDR3: CSAGQAGMNTEAFF. The DNA of the CDR3 is TGCAGTGCTGGCCAGGCGGGGATGAACACTGAAGCTTTCTTT.

This chain links TRBV7-9 with TRBJ2-5; D possibly matches TRBD1 or TRBD2 (5 bases each). Germline V gene data show CDR1 as SEHNR and CDR2 as FQNEAQ (reference sequence). Trimming cost V 3 bases and J 5 bases, with 16 bases left between them. This CDR3 comprises 15 residues. The CDR3 nucleotides read TGTGCCAGCAGCTTGGGGGTCGGGTTTGAGGAGACCCAGTACTTC. This sequence encodes CASSLGVGFEETQYF.

There are a few counts of this clonotype. This chain uses TRBV5-1 with TRBJ2-7; D might be TRBD1 or TRBD2, each matching 5 bases. Trimming removed 4 bases from V and 3 bases from J, with 17 bases in between. Germline values: CDR1 SGHRS, CDR2 YFSETQ. The CDR3 sequence is 15 residues long. The CDR3 nucleotides are TGCGCCAGCAGCCCCCGGGACCCACCGGACTACGAGCAGTACTTC. Its translation: CASSPRDPPDYEQYF. Full variable domain (rest looked up from reference TRBV5-1 and TRBJ2-7): KAGVTQTPRYLIKTRGQQVTLSCSPISGHRSVSWYQQTPGQGLQFLFEYFSETQRNKGNFPGRFSGRQFSNSRSEMNVSTLELGDSALYLCASSPRDPPDYEQYFGPGTRLTVT.

The chain links TRBV18 to TRBJ1-6, with D tentatively TRBD1 (5 bases). The CDR3 is made up of 15 amino acids. CDR1 and CDR2 from the germline V gene are KGHSH and LQKENI. The V end lost 3 bases, the J end lost 7 bases, and 13 bases lay between the germline ends. Here the CDR3 DNA reads TGTGCCAGCTCACCGGTCGGGGCCTTAAATTCACCCCTCCACTTT. Translation: CASSPVGALNSPLHF.

Only a few counts were recorded for this clonotype. This chain joins TRBV5-1 and TRBJ2-7, with D maybe TRBD2 (6 bases). The CDR3 has 16 amino acids. Trimming cost V 0 bases and J 5 bases, with 18 bases left between them. In germline, CDR1 is SGHRS, CDR2 YFSETQ. The DNA for the CDR3 is TGCGCCAGCAGCTTGGTATTTGGGGGGAGAGGCCACGAGCAGTACTTC. It specifies CASSLVFGGRGHEQYF.

The chain carries TRBV5-1 and TRBJ2-7; the match to TRBD2 covers 7 bases. V gave up 5 bases and J gave up 3 bases; unmatched junction bases: 11. The V gene's germline CDR1 is SGHRS and CDR2 YFSETQ. CDR3 length: 15 amino acids. As DNA, the CDR3 is TGCGCCAGCAGTCCGTCCGAGGGAGGGCGCTACGAGCAGTACTTC. This sequence encodes CASSPSEGGRYEQYF.

This chain links TRBV7-9 with TRBJ1-2; D is unclear. The germline V and J ends were trimmed by 4 bases and 7 bases, with 16 bases remaining between them. Per germline, CDR1 SEHNR and CDR2 FQNEAQ (reference sequence). The CDR3 runs 14 residues. CDR3 nucleotides: TGTGCCAGCAGCTCCTACCGGGAGGGTCCTGGCTACACCTTC. Protein sequence: CASSSYREGPGYTF. The complete variable domain, with remaining parts taken from reference TRBV7-9 and TRBJ1-2, reads DTGVSQNPRHKITKRGQNVTFRCDPISEHNRLYWYRQTLGQGPEFLTYFQNEAQLEKSRLLSDRFSAERPKGSFSTLEIQRTEQGDSAMYLCASSSYREGPGYTFGSGTRLTVV.

The chain carries TRBV5-1 and TRBJ2-3, with D possibly matching TRBD2 (5 bases). The V and J ends lost 3 bases and 0 bases respectively, with 11 bases between them. CDR3 size: 15 residues. Germline V CDR1 and CDR2: SGHRS, YFSETQ. The CDR3 protein is CASSYGGGSTDTQYF. The CDR3 region has the DNA TGCGCCAGCAGCTACGGTGGAGGTAGCACAGATACGCAGTATTTT. Using reference TRBV5-1 and TRBJ2-3 for the parts outside the CDR3, the full variable domain is KAGVTQTPRYLIKTRGQQVTLSCSPISGHRSVSWYQQTPGQGLQFLFEYFSETQRNKGNFPGRFSGRQFSNSRSEMNVSTLELGDSALYLCASSYGGGSTDTQYFGPGTRLTVL.